These 29 T cell receptor beta chains originate from one sample sequenced in a study of T cell responses to AZD1222 COVID-19 vaccine. Sequencing was performed with immunoSEQ multiplex PCR; in TCRdb, only in-frame clones are kept and a portion is missing. This table holds under 100,000 clones, over 75% found once. Here the sequenced sample was peripheral blood, taken on day 0 of AZD1222 vaccination. These receptors originate from an adult in good health.

V is TRBV29-1 and J is TRBJ2-3; 10 bases map to TRBD2. From germline, CDR1 is SQVTM and CDR2 ANQGSEA. Losses at the gene ends were 4 bases for V and 5 bases for J; bases not matched to a gene: 9. CDR3 size: 15 residues. The CDR3 spells CSVVSLAGAIDTQYF. CDR3 bases: TGCAGCGTTGTTTCGCTAGCGGGAGCGATAGATACGCAGTATTTT.

J is TRBJ2-7 and V is TRBV6-6, with a possible D match to TRBD1 (7 bases). V lost 4 bases, J lost 6 bases, and 16 bases lay in between. The CDR3 sequence is 14 residues long. Germline values: CDR1 MNHNY, CDR2 SVGAGI (reference sequence). CDR3 sequence (DNA): TGTGCCAGCAGTTCGCTGACAGGGAGGCGCGAGCAGTACTTC. Translated, it gives CASSSLTGRREQYF.

This clone is a singleton in its sample. Written as DNA, the CDR3 is TGTGCCAGCAGCACAAATATATACAATGAGCAGTTCTTC. Protein product: CASSTNIYNEQFF. The V call is TRBV9, the J call TRBJ2-1; D is unresolved. The CDR3 length is 13 residues. Germline loops: CDR1 SGDLS, CDR2 YYNGEE. Trimming stripped 4 bases from V and 4 bases from J, with 9 bases between.

The genes are TRBV2 and TRBJ2-2; 8 bases align to TRBD1. CDR1 and CDR2 from the germline V gene are SNHLY and FYNNEI. The CDR3 covers 18 residues. After removal of 6 bases from V and 3 bases from J, the junction contained 15 bases not matched to a gene. CDR3 loop: CASRLPGQAFGDTGELFF. For the CDR3, the DNA is TGTGCCAGCAGACTTCCGGGACAGGCGTTCGGGGACACCGGGGAGCTGTTTTTT.

The chain combines TRBV28 with TRBJ1-1; TRBD1 agrees at 12 bases. This CDR3 has 16 residues. V was clipped by 3 bases and J by 5 bases; unmatched bases: 7. Germline assignment: CDR1 MDHEN and CDR2 SYDVKM. The CDR3 DNA reads as TGTGCCAGCAGTTTCTGGGACAGGGGGCAGGTGACTGAAGCTTTCTTT. Translation: CASSFWDRGQVTEAFF.

The V call is TRBV3-1 (or the pseudogene TRBV3-2), the J call TRBJ1-2, with D possibly TRBD1 on 6 matching bases. V lost 3 bases, J lost 5 bases, and 16 bases lay in between. The CDR3 is made up of 15 amino acids. Germline-derived CDR1 and CDR2 are LGHDT and YNNKEL (reference sequence). The CDR3 DNA sequence: TGTGCCAGCAGCCATCCAGGGGTAGGGTTTTATGGCTACACCTTC. Its translation: CASSHPGVGFYGYTF.

The chain is built from TRBV5-6 and TRBJ2-7; D possibly matches TRBD1 or TRBD2 (5 bases each). The CDR3 has 15 amino acids. The germline V gene has CDR1 SGHDT and CDR2 YYEEEE. V was cut by 1 base and J by 3 bases, with 14 bases left in between. The CDR3, as DNA: TGTGCCAGCAGCTTGATCTCCGGGGCCCGCTACGAGCAGTACTTC. It yields the protein CASSLISGARYEQYF.

The V gene is TRBV11-2, the J gene TRBJ2-1; 9 nucleotides match TRBD1. CDR1 is SGHAT, CDR2 FQNNGV, per germline. This CDR3 spans 16 amino acids. V dropped 6 bases and J dropped 6; count of bases not matched to a gene: 12. The CDR3 DNA reads TGTGCCAGCAGACGACCTGGGACAGGGAAGATCAATGAGCAGTTCTTC. This gives the protein CASRRPGTGKINEQFF.

This clone was picked up a small number of times. CDR3 residues: CASSLAAQSTNEKLFF. DNA of the CDR3: TGTGCCAGCAGCTTAGCGGCACAATCAACTAATGAAAAACTGTTTTTT. V gene TRBV7-2 combines with J gene TRBJ1-4; D is uncertain. Germline lookup yields CDR1 SGHTA and CDR2 FQGNSA. V dropped 0 bases and J dropped 0 bases, with 8 bases sitting between them. CDR3 length: 16 amino acids.

A few counts support this clone. The V call is TRBV4-1, the J call TRBJ2-1; 10 bases line up with TRBD1. The germline V gene has CDR1 MGHRA and CDR2 YSYEKL. Losses at the gene ends were 4 bases for V and 11 bases for J; bases not matched to a gene: 8. CDR3 length equals 14 residues. The CDR3 loop reads CASSPGQGVAQQFF. For the CDR3, the DNA is TGCGCCAGCAGCCCCGGACAGGGGGTAGCGCAGCAGTTCTTC.

The CDR3 region is CASREETQYF. The CDR3 nucleotides read TGTGCCAGCAGAGAAGAGACCCAGTACTTC. The V call is TRBV6-5, the J call TRBJ2-5; D unresolved. The length of the CDR3 is 10 residues. With 6 bases removed from V and 3 bases from J, the gap between germline ends came to 2 bases. Per germline, CDR1 MNHEY and CDR2 SVGAGI.

This clone has more than one count but fewer than ten. This chain links TRBV5-6 with TRBJ1-1; the D is unclear. Germline assignment: CDR1 SGHDT and CDR2 YYEEEE. V was trimmed by 0 bases and J by 2 bases, leaving 11 bases between them. The CDR3 contains 15 residues. CDR3 nucleotide sequence: TGTGCCAGCAGCTTGGCCCCAGACATTAACACTGAAGCTTTCTTT. Amino acid sequence: CASSLAPDINTEAFF.

The chain has TRBV2 and TRBJ1-5, with 7 positions matching TRBD1. The ends lost 5 bases at V and 2 bases at J; junction bases unmatched: 3. The length of the CDR3 is 14 residues. Germline lookup yields CDR1 SNHLY and CDR2 FYNNEI. The CDR3 sequence is CASSRTGGNQPQHF. CDR3 bases: TGTGCCAGCAGTCGGACAGGAGGCAATCAGCCCCAGCATTTT.

The chain joins TRBV7-2 to TRBJ2-3; D is unresolved. Trimming took off 5 bases at V and 2 bases at J, with 11 bases between the two ends. The CDR3 is made up of 14 amino acids. Germline values: CDR1 SGHTA, CDR2 FQGNSA. CDR3 nucleotide sequence: TGTGCCAGCAGCGTTATGCCCTCCACAGATACGCAGTATTTT. Translating gives CASSVMPSTDTQYF.

The chain recombines TRBV19 with TRBJ2-7; 7 bases map to TRBD1. CDR1 and CDR2 from the germline V gene are LNHDA and SQIVND (reference sequence). V shed 5 bases, J shed 3 bases, and the junction held 4 bases outside the gene matches. The CDR3 is made up of 13 amino acids. The CDR3 spells CASSYRQGYEQYF. The CDR3 DNA reads as TGTGCCAGTAGTTACAGACAGGGCTACGAGCAGTACTTC. The whole variable domain, remainder taken from reference TRBV19 and TRBJ2-7, is DGGITQSPKYLFRKEGQNVTLSCEQNLNHDAMYWYRQDPGQGLRLIYYSQIVNDFQKGDIAEGYSVSREKKESFPLTVTSAQKNPTAFYLCASSYRQGYEQYFGPGTRLTVT.

V and J are TRBV27 and TRBJ2-7; 9 nucleotides match TRBD2. CDR3 length: 15 residues. J was trimmed by 3 bases and V by 3 bases; bases with no gene match: 6. CDR1 is MNHEY and CDR2 is SMNVEV in the germline V gene (reference sequence). CDR3 bases: TGTGCCAGCAGTTTGGGGCTAGCGGGAAGCTACGAGCAGTACTTC. Its translation: CASSLGLAGSYEQYF.

The rearrangement uses TRBV5-1 and TRBJ2-1; D is unclear. The V gene lost 0 bases and the J gene lost 0 bases, with 10 bases spanning the gap. The germline V gene encodes CDR1 SGHRS and CDR2 YFSETQ. CDR3 length: 16 residues. The CDR3 DNA is TGCGCCAGCAGCTTGGAAAGTATGAGCTCCTACAATGAGCAGTTCTTC. Protein: CASSLESMSSYNEQFF.

The J gene is TRBJ1-5, the V gene TRBV28, with TRBD1 matching 9 bases. The CDR3 has 19 residues. The germline CDR1 and CDR2 sequences are MDHEN and SYDVKM. V lost 2 bases and J lost 6; bases outside the gene matches: 17. CDR3 nucleotide sequence: TGTGCCAGCAGTTTAAGGGGTGTTAGGACAGGGGAGGTTAGTCAGCCCCAGCATTTT. Its translation is CASSLRGVRTGEVSQPQHF.

V usage is TRBV11-2 and J usage is TRBJ1-2; 7 nucleotides align to TRBD1. The CDR3 length is 15 residues. V was clipped by 2 bases and J by 7 bases; unmatched bases: 10. From germline, CDR1 is SGHAT and CDR2 FQNNGV. The CDR3 is CASSLSPGGRTGYTF. CDR3 coding DNA: TGTGCCAGCAGCTTATCGCCAGGGGGACGGACTGGCTACACCTTC.

This chain uses TRBV4-1 with TRBJ2-1; 11 bases map to TRBD2. The CDR3 covers 18 residues. Germline V CDR1 and CDR2: MGHRA, YSYEKL. V lost 0 bases and J lost 7; bases outside the gene matches: 11. CDR3 residues: CASSQDGARTSGRNEQFF. The CDR3 region has the DNA TGCGCCAGCAGCCAAGATGGGGCGAGGACTAGCGGGCGGAATGAGCAGTTCTTC.

This clone was counted once. V is TRBV5-1 and J is TRBJ2-2; 7 nucleotides align to TRBD2. V was clipped by 3 bases and J by 1 base; unmatched bases: 3. CDR1 is SGHRS, CDR2 YFSETQ, per germline. This CDR3 contains 15 residues. CDR3 amino acids: CASSSSGRNTGELFF. The CDR3 DNA reads TGCGCCAGCAGCTCTAGCGGCCGGAACACCGGGGAGCTGTTTTTT.

The V and J genes are TRBV24-1 and TRBJ2-7, with D perhaps matching TRBD1 or TRBD2 (7 bases each). V was cut by 5 bases and J by 1 base, with 17 bases left in between. Germline-derived CDR1 and CDR2 are KGHDR and SFDVKD. This CDR3 region has 16 residues. CDR3 protein: CATSAETGRGSYEQYF. In nucleotides, the CDR3 is TGTGCCACCAGTGCCGAGACAGGGAGGGGATCCTACGAGCAGTACTTC.

This clone was recorded only once. V is TRBV29-1 and J is TRBJ1-2, with TRBD1 matching 7 bases. V trimming: 3 bases; J trimming: 7 bases; junction bases outside the gene matches: 8. The CDR3 extends over 13 amino acids. CDR1 is SQVTM, CDR2 ANQGSEA, per germline. CDR3 in DNA: TGCAGCGTTGAGCCGGGACAGTTTTCTGGCTACACCTTC. Protein product: CSVEPGQFSGYTF.

This clone was seen more than once but under ten times. The chain uses TRBV28 and TRBJ1-1; TRBD1 aligns across 8 bases. Unmatched junction bases numbered 6, after V lost 5 bases and J lost 1 base. Germline-derived CDR1 and CDR2 are MDHEN and SYDVKM. The CDR3 covers 15 residues. The CDR3 is CASSAGGRTNTEAFF. The DNA for the CDR3 is TGTGCCAGCAGTGCAGGGGGCAGGACGAACACTGAAGCTTTCTTT.

V gene TRBV5-1 combines with J gene TRBJ2-2; possibly TRBD2 for D (5 bases). This CDR3 has 14 residues. Per germline, CDR1 SGHRS and CDR2 YFSETQ. The V end lost 0 bases, the J end lost 6 bases, and 9 bases lay between the germline ends. CDR3 in DNA: TGCGCCAGCAGCTTGGCCTTCGGGGCCGGGGAGCTGTTTTTT. It is translated as CASSLAFGAGELFF.

The CDR3 protein is CASSLGPTNTGELFF. The CDR3 DNA reads as TGTGCCAGCAGCTTGGGCCCGACGAACACCGGGGAGCTGTTTTTT. J is TRBJ2-2 and V is TRBV5-4; no clear D. V was trimmed by 0 bases and J by 0 bases, leaving 6 bases between them. CDR1 SGHNT and CDR2 YYREEE come from the germline V gene (reference sequence). The CDR3 is 15 amino acids.

V and J are TRBV28 and TRBJ1-4; D perhaps matches TRBD1 (5 bases). With 6 bases removed from V and 6 bases from J, the gap between germline ends came to 20 bases. Germline V lookup: CDR1 MDHEN, CDR2 SYDVKM. The CDR3 totals 16 residues. The CDR3 loop reads CASSAHRGRTDEKLFF. The DNA of the CDR3 is TGTGCCAGCAGCGCCCATAGGGGCCGTACTGATGAAAAACTGTTTTTT.

This clone was seen a single time. The chain links TRBV5-4 to TRBJ2-3; D is ambiguous. V was shortened by 2 bases and J by 4 bases, with 8 bases between the two germline ends. The CDR3 extends over 13 amino acids. Per the germline V gene, CDR1 is SGHNT and CDR2 is YYREEE (reference sequence). The CDR3 spells CASSFNYPDTQYF. In nucleotides, the CDR3 is TGTGCCAGCAGCTTCAACTACCCAGATACGCAGTATTTT.

The chain has TRBV5-1 and TRBJ1-2; maybe TRBD1 (6 bases). The V gene lost 2 bases and the J gene lost 3 bases, with 11 bases spanning the gap. The germline V gene has CDR1 SGHRS and CDR2 YFSETQ. CDR3 length equals 14 residues. CDR3 residues: CASSLQGRDYGYTF. CDR3 in DNA: TGCGCCAGCAGCTTACAGGGTCGGGACTATGGCTACACCTTC.